This passage covers 15 T cell receptor beta chains from one sample sequenced in a study of breast tumors, draining lymph nodes, adjacent tissues. The lymph nodes were axillary draining lymph nodes from breast cancer patients. TCRdb re-analysed the multiplex PCR reads in MiXCR, keeping a single row per CDR3 protein. The sample carries more than 200,000 distinct CDR3 sequences, around 32% recorded once. The source material was axillary lymph node tissue. The receptors shown here come from a female donor with breast cancer. Some clones in this sample may be carry-over from other donors' samples.

This clonotype occurred many times. This rearrangement joins TRBV6-6 to TRBJ2-1, with 11 bases aligning to TRBD2. Germline CDR1 reads MNHNY; CDR2 reads SVGAGI (reference sequence). Unmatched junction bases numbered 11, after V lost 6 bases and J lost 7 bases. The CDR3 totals 16 residues. CDR3 bases: TGTGCCAGCAGGTCCCTTACTAGCGGGAGAGGGAATGAGCAGTTCTTC. It yields the protein CASRSLTSGRGNEQFF.

This clonotype was picked up many times. The genes are TRBV20-1 and TRBJ2-3; perhaps D is TRBD1 or TRBD2 (5 bases each). The V end was cut by 4 bases, the J end by 2 bases, with 16 bases between. Germline V gene lookup returns CDR1 DFQATT and CDR2 SNEGSKA (reference sequence). The length of the CDR3 is 15 residues. CDR3 residues: CSATSGTGSTDTQYF. The DNA of the CDR3 is TGCAGTGCTACGTCCGGGACGGGTTCCACAGATACGCAGTATTTT.

The sample holds a few counts of this clonotype. The chain uses TRBV20-1 and TRBJ2-1; possibly TRBD2 for D (6 bases). Trimming removed 2 bases from V and 4 bases from J, with 27 bases in between. Germline CDR1 is DFQATT and CDR2 is SNEGSKA (reference sequence). The CDR3 covers 19 residues. Here the CDR3 DNA reads TGCAGTGCTAGAAACCCCTATCTTTCGCCGGCGGAGGGATACAATGAGCAGTTCTTC. This encodes CSARNPYLSPAEGYNEQFF.

This clonotype was observed many times. CDR3 loop: CSIATSSWDGYTF. CDR3 nucleotides: TGCAGCATAGCTACCAGTTCCTGGGATGGCTACACCTTC. The rearrangement uses TRBV29-1 and TRBJ1-2; D remains ambiguous. The CDR3 runs to 13 residues. The V end lost 8 bases, the J end lost 6 bases, and 19 bases lay between the germline ends. Germline lookup yields CDR1 SQVTM and CDR2 ANQGSEA.

Ten or more counts support this clonotype. V gene TRBV6-6 combines with J gene TRBJ2-1; TRBD2 matches 11 bases. Trimming cost V 5 bases and J 6 bases; bases outside gene matches: 6. Germline assignment: CDR1 MNHNY and CDR2 SVGAGI (reference sequence). CDR3 length equals 15 residues. CDR3: CASSPFSGRGNEQFF. The CDR3 nucleotides read TGTGCCAGCAGTCCCTTTAGCGGGAGGGGCAATGAGCAGTTCTTC.

In its sample, this clonotype was seen many times. This chain joins TRBV19 and TRBJ1-5, with D maybe TRBD1 (5 bases). Germline CDR1 reads LNHDA; CDR2 reads SQIVND (reference sequence). The CDR3 totals 14 residues. The germline V and J ends were trimmed by 0 bases and 6 bases, with 9 bases remaining between them. The CDR3 sequence: CASSIDRVAQPQHF. In DNA, the CDR3 is TGTGCCAGTAGTATAGACAGGGTGGCTCAGCCCCAGCATTTT.

This chain links TRBV7-9 with TRBJ1-2; D unresolved. Germline CDR1 is SEHNR and CDR2 is FQNEAQ (reference sequence). The length of the CDR3 is 15 residues. V gave up 4 bases and J gave up 4 bases, with 16 bases separating them. The CDR3 loop reads CASSSGRMGFYGYTF. The CDR3 nucleotides are TGTGCCAGCAGCTCCGGGAGGATGGGCTTCTATGGCTACACCTTC.

This clonotype was seen repeatedly, ten times or more. The V gene is TRBV7-9, the J gene TRBJ2-2; no reliable D call. Trimming took 6 bases from V and 5 from J, leaving 7 bases between them. Germline loops: CDR1 SEHNR, CDR2 FQNEAQ (reference sequence). The CDR3 length is 12 residues. CDR3 protein: CASRSPTGELFF. CDR3 coding DNA: TGTGCCAGCAGGTCCCCGACCGGGGAGCTGTTTTTT.

V usage is TRBV7-9 and J usage is TRBJ2-6; 9 positions match TRBD2. The CDR3 contains 21 residues. Trimming cost V 5 bases and J 1 base; bases outside gene matches: 18. CDR1 is SEHNR and CDR2 is FQNEAQ in the germline V gene (reference sequence). As DNA, the CDR3 is TGTGCCAGCAGCACAGGGCCTAGCGGGACACGTCTAAGGTCTGGGGCCAACGTCCTGACTTTC. The encoded protein is CASSTGPSGTRLRSGANVLTF.

V gene TRBV5-6 combines with J gene TRBJ2-7; D is perhaps TRBD1 or TRBD2 (7 bases each). Germline V gives CDR1 SGHDT, CDR2 YYEEEE. Trimming stripped 2 bases from V and 3 bases from J, with 15 bases between. There are 15 residues in the CDR3. The CDR3 protein is CASSLGPRGGYEQYF. DNA for the CDR3: TGTGCCAGCAGCTTAGGCCCCAGGGGGGGCTACGAGCAGTACTTC.

Turning to this clonotype: In this CDR3 the conserved last residue, phenylalanine or tryptophan, is missing, so a read error is likely. The chain recombines TRBV19 with TRBJ2-7; the D gene is possibly TRBD1 (6 bases). This CDR3 comprises 16 residues. Germline V gene lookup returns CDR1 LNHDA and CDR2 SQIVND (reference sequence). CDR3 nucleotide sequence: TGTGCCAATAGTTCCCGACAGGCACTAGGCCACTACGAGCAGTACTCC. It translates to CANSSRQALGHYEQYS.

This clonotype was seen many times. The chain couples TRBV27 to TRBJ2-7; TRBD2 matches at 7 bases. V trimming: 1 base; J trimming: 2 bases; junction bases outside the gene matches: 5. This CDR3 comprises 15 residues. Per germline, CDR1 MNHEY and CDR2 SMNVEV (reference sequence). The CDR3 region has the DNA TGTGCCAGCAGTTTATATCCTAGCGGTACCTACGAGCAGTACTTC. Protein: CASSLYPSGTYEQYF.

The rearrangement joins TRBV28 to TRBJ2-3, with 7 bases aligning to TRBD1. The ends lost 6 bases at V and 4 bases at J; junction bases unmatched: 7. Germline V gene data show CDR1 as MDHEN and CDR2 as SYDVKM. This CDR3 comprises 14 residues. The CDR3 sequence: CASSWGTAADTQYF. CDR3 nucleotides: TGTGCCAGCAGCTGGGGGACAGCAGCAGATACGCAGTATTTT.

This clonotype was seen ten or more times. The rearrangement joins TRBV12-3 or TRBV12-4 to TRBJ2-1; D remains unclear. V lost 3 bases and J 6 bases, leaving 12 bases between the germline ends. The CDR3 length is 14 residues. CDR3 nucleotides: TGTGCCAGCAGTTTCGGGCGATCAACCAATGAGCAGTTCTTC. Protein product: CASSFGRSTNEQFF.

This chain connects TRBV29-1 to TRBJ1-4; D might be TRBD1 (5 bases). Germline CDR1 and CDR2: SQVTM and ANQGSEA. CDR3 length: 12 residues. The CDR3 DNA is TGCAGTTCCGGGGCATATAATGAAAAACTGTTTTTT. Translation gives CSSGAYNEKLFF.